This T cell receptor (beta chain) stems from a study of blood T cell repertoires in COVID-19. Background on the study: Acute and convalescent COVID-19 samples came from the United States, Italy and Spain.

Sequencing used immunoSEQ multiplex PCR; TCRdb keeps in-frame clones, though not all of them. The repertoire holds about 410,000 clones, just under 90% seen once, with about 1.7% in the top ten. Recovery meant two consecutive negative NP/OP PCR tests, professional clearance, or resolved symptoms. V lost 4 bases to trimming and J lost 3 bases, with 16 bases between them. This CDR3 has 15 residues. Germline-derived CDR1 and CDR2 are SGDLS and YYNGEE. The V and J genes are TRBV9 and TRBJ1-1, with TRBD1 as a possible D gene (6 bases). Sequencing was performed on PBMCs or T cells enriched from blood (not recorded which). The TCR originated in a woman aged 30 to 39 who had recovered from COVID-19. This CDR3 is CASSSRGNTDTEAFF. As DNA, the CDR3 is TGTGCCAGCAGCAGCAGGGGCAATACTGACACTGAAGCTTTCTTT.